This entry lists 14 T cell receptor beta chains sequenced from one sample in a study of T cell changes during pregnancy in multiple sclerosis (dated by TCRdb to about 2019). The library came from the immunoSEQ multiplex PCR assay. TCRdb holds this immuneACCESS table with in-frame rearrangements only. Some clones are missing; in checked studies, unresolved V genes explain under half, and the rest has no known cause. The sample table holds tens of thousands of clones, of which around nine tenths were seen once. The ten largest account for about 3.5% of the sample. The sample was peripheral blood, taken before pregnancy. Source of these receptors: a female donor with multiple sclerosis, enrolled in a pregnancy study.

This clone was detected only once. The CDR3 protein is CASSFPDLGETQYF. The CDR3 DNA follows: TGTGCCAGCAGCTTCCCAGACTTGGGAGAGACCCAGTACTTC. This chain joins TRBV7-2 and TRBJ2-5, with D unclear. Trimming removed 3 bases from V and 4 bases from J, with 12 bases in between. This CDR3 comprises 14 residues. CDR1 and CDR2 from the germline V gene are SGHTA and FQGNSA.

The chain uses TRBV5-6 and TRBJ2-3; 8 nucleotides match TRBD2. Germline lookup yields CDR1 SGHDT and CDR2 YYEEEE. Trimming removed 0 bases from V and 2 bases from J; junction bases left unmatched: 5. This CDR3 region has 16 residues. The CDR3 bases are TGTGCCAGCAGCTTGGCAGCGGGGGCCCCCACAGATACGCAGTATTTT. It specifies CASSLAAGAPTDTQYF.

The rearrangement links TRBV6-1 to TRBJ1-5; tentatively, D is TRBD1 (5 bases). The CDR3 extends over 14 amino acids. Germline V lookup: CDR1 MNHNS, CDR2 SASEGT. Trimming removed 4 bases from V and 3 bases from J, with 10 bases in between. The CDR3 protein is CASSAGDPNQPQHF. Here the CDR3 DNA reads TGTGCCAGCAGTGCGGGGGATCCCAATCAGCCCCAGCATTTT.

This clone was found once. This CDR3 is CASSRTSGRVTDTQYF. The CDR3 DNA is TGTGCCAGCAGCCGGACTAGCGGGAGGGTCACAGATACGCAGTATTTT. The chain carries TRBV4-2 and TRBJ2-3; 15 nucleotides align to TRBD2. Trimming at V came to 4 bases and at J to 2 bases, leaving 1 base not matched to a gene. The V gene's germline CDR1 is LGHNA and CDR2 YNFKEQ. The CDR3 is made up of 16 amino acids.

In this sample, this clone turned up many times. The V call is TRBV29-1, the J call TRBJ2-3; TRBD2 matches 9 bases. The germline V gene encodes CDR1 SQVTM and CDR2 ANQGSEA. J lost 4 bases, V lost 6 bases, and 8 bases had no gene match. The CDR3 has 14 amino acids. The CDR3 sequence is CSVGIAGVADTQYF. CDR3 DNA: TGCAGCGTCGGGATAGCGGGAGTGGCAGATACGCAGTATTTT.

The rearrangement joins TRBV29-1 to TRBJ1-1, with 8 nucleotides matching TRBD1. V trimming: 4 bases; J trimming: 3 bases; junction bases outside the gene matches: 7. Germline V lookup: CDR1 SQVTM, CDR2 ANQGSEA. The CDR3 sequence is 14 residues long. The CDR3 sequence is CSVGQGALDTEAFF. CDR3 nucleotide sequence: TGCAGCGTTGGGCAGGGGGCCTTGGACACTGAAGCTTTCTTT.

The rearrangement links TRBV12-5 to TRBJ2-7; D perhaps matches TRBD2 (6 bases). V shed 0 bases and J shed 7 bases, with 10 bases lying between them. This CDR3 comprises 13 residues. Germline lookup yields CDR1 LGHNT and CDR2 FRNRAP. The CDR3: CASGLVYAGEQYF. CDR3 nucleotides: TGTGCTAGTGGTTTGGTGTATGCGGGGGAGCAGTACTTC.

This clone was counted a single time. This chain joins TRBV5-5 and TRBJ2-7, with D tentatively TRBD2 (6 bases). V lost 0 bases, J lost 0 bases, and 13 bases lay in between. This CDR3 region has 16 residues. The germline CDR1 and CDR2 sequences are SGHKS and YYEKEE (reference sequence). CDR3 sequence (DNA): TGTGCCAGCAGCTTGGCCCCCCAGCGGGCCTCCTACGAGCAGTACTTC. Its protein product is CASSLAPQRASYEQYF.

This sequence joins TRBV11-2 and TRBJ2-7; TRBD2 matches 7 bases. The CDR3 totals 14 residues. Germline lookup yields CDR1 SGHAT and CDR2 FQNNGV. V gave up 5 bases and J gave up 4 bases; unmatched junction bases: 8. The CDR3 here is CASSLGSSGYEQYF. CDR3 DNA: TGTGCCAGCAGCCTCGGGAGTAGCGGGTACGAGCAGTACTTC.

J is TRBJ1-1 and V is TRBV6-5, with 9 bases fitting TRBD1. J lost 6 bases, V lost 7 bases, and 9 bases had no gene match. The germline V gene has CDR1 MNHEY and CDR2 SVGAGI. The CDR3 is 14 amino acids. The CDR3 spells CASIPGTGWAEAFF. The CDR3 coding sequence is TGTGCCAGCATTCCCGGGACAGGGTGGGCTGAAGCTTTCTTT.

The chain uses TRBV11-2 and TRBJ2-7; 9 bases match TRBD2. The CDR3 is 16 residues long. Germline trimming cut 5 bases from V and 1 base from J; bases unmatched to any gene: 9. CDR1 is SGHAT and CDR2 is FQNNGV in the germline V gene. This CDR3 is CASSPDSGSLSYEQYF. The CDR3 coding sequence is TGTGCCAGCAGCCCTGATAGCGGGAGTTTGTCCTACGAGCAGTACTTC. Drawing the rest from reference TRBV11-2 and TRBJ2-7, the complete variable domain is EAGVAQSPRYKIIEKRQSVAFWCNPISGHATLYWYQQILGQGPKLLIQFQNNGVVDDSQLPKDRFSAERLKGVDSTLKIQPAKLEDSAVYLCASSPDSGSLSYEQYFGPGTRLTVT.

In this sample, this clone turned up once. Here the CDR3 reads CASSVETGGRRKTQYF. The DNA for the CDR3 is TGTGCCAGCAGCGTGGAAACCGGGGGGCGAAGGAAGACCCAGTACTTC. The chain couples TRBV6-6 to TRBJ2-5; a weak D match, TRBD2 (7 bases). The CDR3 has 16 amino acids. V was shortened by 6 bases and J by 6 bases, with 23 bases between the two germline ends. Germline CDR1 MNHNY, CDR2 SVGAGI (reference sequence).

The V call is TRBV29-1, the J call TRBJ1-1; no firm D call. Looked up from germline, CDR1 is SQVTM and CDR2 is ANQGSEA. The CDR3 totals 13 residues. V was trimmed by 3 bases and J by 3 bases, leaving 11 bases between them. The CDR3 region is CSVEAYVYTEAFF. As DNA, the CDR3 is TGCAGCGTTGAGGCTTATGTGTACACTGAAGCTTTCTTT. The full variable domain, with the rest looked up from reference TRBV29-1 and TRBJ1-1, is SAVISQKPSRDICQRGTSLTIQCQVDSQVTMMFWYRQQPGQSLTLIATANQGSEATYESGFVIDKFPISRPNLTFSTLTVSNMSPEDSSIYLCSVEAYVYTEAFFGQGTRLTVV.

The chain couples TRBV6-5 to TRBJ2-5; 8 bases are a match to TRBD1. The CDR3 covers 14 residues. From germline, CDR1 is MNHEY and CDR2 SVGAGI. V was clipped by 5 bases and J by 4 bases; unmatched bases: 6. The CDR3 loop reads CASSRDRGVETQYF. The CDR3 DNA sequence: TGTGCCAGCAGTCGAGACAGGGGAGTAGAGACCCAGTACTTC.